The sequence of this TCR beta chain was determined in a study of T cell repertoires in cytomegalovirus infection. This clonotype has ten or more counts. The CDR3 is 13 amino acids. The V gene lost 3 bases and the J gene lost 6 bases, with 12 bases spanning the gap. Per the germline V gene, CDR1 is SGHDT and CDR2 is YYEEEE. TCRdb re-derived calls from the reads in MiXCR, one entry per CDR3 protein. Of approximately 250,000 distinct CDR3 sequences in the sample, approximately 7% were seen once. This receptor was obtained from a human donor in good health (CMV status not recorded). Some clones in this sample may be carry-over from other donors' samples. Sequenced sample: PBMCs. The chain links TRBV5-6 to TRBJ1-2, with a possible D match to TRBD1 (5 bases). This CDR3 is CASSWQGEDGYTF. CDR3 bases: TGTGCCAGCAGCTGGCAGGGTGAGGATGGCTACACCTTC. The full variable domain, in which reference TRBV5-6 and TRBJ1-2 provide the parts outside the CDR3, is DAGVTQSPTHLIKTRGQQVTLRCSPKSGHDTVSWYQQALGQGPQFIFQYYEEEERQRGNFPDRFSGHQFPNYSSELNVNALLLGDSALYLCASSWQGEDGYTFGSGTRLTVV.